These 28 T cell receptor beta chains were sequenced from one sample in a study of T-cell memory formation after mild COVID-19. One entry per CDR3 protein results from TCRdb running MiXCR on the 5' RACE reads. The sample carries 500,000 to 600,000 distinct CDR3 sequences, 15% to 20% recorded once. Material: PBMCs or a T cell subset sorted from them (not recorded which). These receptors were collected from an adult woman who had mild COVID-19 (a few samples of this study predate the infection). Cell type and time point are not known.

In its sample, this clonotype was seen a few times. The CDR3, as DNA: TGTGCCAGTAGTTCGACACAGGGAGGCGAGCAGTACTTC. Protein sequence: CASSSTQGGEQYF. The chain couples TRBV19 to TRBJ2-7; tentatively, D is TRBD1 or TRBD2 (6 bases each). CDR1 is LNHDA, CDR2 SQIVND, per germline (reference sequence). The V end was cut by 5 bases, the J end by 6 bases, with 14 bases between. The CDR3 sequence is 13 residues long.

This clonotype turned up a few times. The rearrangement joins TRBV6-5 to TRBJ2-2; TRBD2 aligns across 12 bases. The CDR3 covers 15 residues. Losses at the gene ends were 4 bases for V and 9 bases for J; bases not matched to a gene: 6. In germline, CDR1 is MNHEY, CDR2 SVGAGI. The chain's CDR3 is CASSSLAGGPWELFF. The DNA of the CDR3 is TGTGCCAGCAGTTCCCTAGCGGGAGGGCCATGGGAGCTGTTTTTT.

V usage is TRBV12-3 or TRBV12-4 and J usage is TRBJ2-5; perhaps TRBD1 as D (6 bases). Trimming stripped 5 bases from V and 2 bases from J, with 9 bases between. The CDR3 runs 13 residues. For the CDR3, the DNA is TGTGCCAGCAGTCATGGACAGCAAGAGACCCAGTACTTC. Protein sequence: CASSHGQQETQYF.

The chain joins TRBV5-1 to TRBJ2-3, with TRBD1 matching 11 bases. V lost 0 bases, J lost 6 bases, and 3 bases stayed unmatched. Germline V CDR1 and CDR2: SGHRS, YFSETQ. The length of the CDR3 is 15 residues. The CDR3 DNA is TGCGCCAGCAGCTTGGGGGGACAGGGGGTCGATACGCAGTATTTT. It translates to CASSLGGQGVDTQYF.

V is TRBV7-9 and J is TRBJ2-7; D may match TRBD1 or TRBD2 (5 bases each). Germline CDR1 SEHNR, CDR2 FQNEAQ (reference sequence). V was cut by 1 base and J by 2 bases, with 12 bases left in between. The CDR3 has 15 amino acids. Here the CDR3 DNA reads TGTGCCAGCAGCTTAGGGTTGATGGGACCCTACGAGCAGTACTTC. Translating it yields CASSLGLMGPYEQYF.

The chain carries TRBV3-1 and TRBJ2-7; weak D call: TRBD1 (5 bases). The length of the CDR3 is 13 residues. In germline, CDR1 is LGHDT, CDR2 YNNKEL (reference sequence). Trimming removed 5 bases at V and 3 bases at J, with 11 bases between. The CDR3 region has the DNA TGTGCCAGCAGCTCACAGGCTAACTACGAGCAGTACTTC. Encoded protein: CASSSQANYEQYF.

The CDR3 nucleotides are TGTGCCAGCAGCCCGGGACTAGCTTCCGCAGATACGCAGTATTTT. This codes for CASSPGLASADTQYF. The rearrangement uses TRBV5-4 and TRBJ2-3; 9 positions agree with TRBD2. CDR1 and CDR2 (germline): SGHNT, YYREEE (reference sequence). The CDR3 runs to 15 residues. With 4 bases clipped from V and 4 bases from J, the junction kept 7 bases outside the gene matches.

This clonotype has a count of ten or more. The chain combines TRBV7-8 with TRBJ2-1, with 9 bases that match TRBD2. Germline CDR1 and CDR2: SGHVS and FQNEAQ. J gave up 8 bases and V 1 base, and 6 bases lay outside the gene matches. The CDR3 spans 15 residues. The CDR3 coding sequence is TGTGCCAGCAGCTTAGAGGGCGGGGGGGCATATGAGCAGTTCTTC. Translation: CASSLEGGGAYEQFF. The full variable domain, its missing parts supplied by reference TRBV7-8 and TRBJ2-1, is GAGVSQSPRYKVAKRGQDVALRCDPISGHVSLFWYQQALGQGPEFLTYFQNEAQLDKSGLPSDRFFAERPEGSVSTLKIQRTQQEDSAVYLCASSLEGGGAYEQFFGPGTRLTVL.

In this sample, this clonotype turned up a few times. The rearrangement joins TRBV28 to TRBJ2-3; 9 nucleotides match TRBD2. The CDR3 has 13 residues. Unmatched junction bases numbered 2, after V lost 5 bases and J lost 5 bases. Germline V gene data show CDR1 as MDHEN and CDR2 as SYDVKM. This chain's CDR3 is CASSGGGEDTQYF. The DNA for the CDR3 is TGTGCCAGCAGTGGCGGGGGGGAAGATACGCAGTATTTT.

This clonotype occurred a few times. The rearrangement joins TRBV30 to TRBJ2-7; 11 bases map to TRBD1. CDR3 size: 14 residues. The germline gives CDR1 GTSNPN, CDR2 SVGIG (reference sequence). V shed 4 bases, J shed 4 bases, and the junction held 6 bases outside the gene matches. CDR3 nucleotides: TGTGCCTGGACCGTCGGACAGGGGGCTTACGAGCAGTACTTC. This sequence encodes CAWTVGQGAYEQYF. Using reference TRBV30 and TRBJ2-7 for the parts outside the CDR3, the full variable domain is SQTIHQWPATLVQPVGSPLSLECTVEGTSNPNLYWYRQAAGRGLQLLFYSVGIGQISSEVPQNLSASRPQDRQFILSSKKLLLSDSGFYLCAWTVGQGAYEQYFGPGTRLTVT.

V usage is TRBV30 and J usage is TRBJ2-5; 14 bases match TRBD2. Germline V gene data show CDR1 as GTSNPN and CDR2 as SVGIG (reference sequence). This CDR3 contains 17 residues. Trimming cost V 2 bases and J 5 bases; bases outside gene matches: 10. CDR3 sequence: CAWSPLPGLAGAETQYF. The CDR3 bases are TGTGCCTGGAGTCCTCTACCGGGACTAGCGGGAGCTGAGACCCAGTACTTC.

This chain connects TRBV4-1 to TRBJ2-5; 14 bases agree with TRBD2. V dropped 1 base and J dropped 5; count of bases not matched to a gene: 0. CDR3 size: 15 residues. Germline assignment: CDR1 MGHRA and CDR2 YSYEKL. The CDR3 coding sequence is TGCGCCAGCAGCCAAGGGACTAGCGGGAGGGAGACCCAGTACTTC. Residues: CASSQGTSGRETQYF.

This chain uses TRBV12-3 or TRBV12-4 with TRBJ2-5, with D perhaps TRBD1 or TRBD2 (5 bases each). V gave up 1 base and J gave up 5 bases, with 20 bases separating them. The CDR3 has 17 residues. The CDR3 sequence: CASSLVFGAGPVETQYF. The CDR3 region has the DNA TGTGCCAGCAGTTTAGTGTTCGGGGCGGGCCCGGTTGAGACCCAGTACTTC.

This chain connects TRBV3-1 to TRBJ1-2; the D gene is possibly TRBD1 (5 bases). This CDR3 has 13 amino acids. Trimming took 4 bases from V and 7 from J, leaving 13 bases between them. Germline V gives CDR1 LGHDT, CDR2 YNNKEL (reference sequence). This chain's CDR3 is CASSRPGTGGYTF. CDR3 DNA sequence: TGTGCCAGCAGCCGCCCCGGGACCGGTGGCTACACCTTC.

This chain links TRBV24-1 with TRBJ2-1, with unresolved D. With 2 bases removed from V and 1 base from J, the gap between germline ends came to 8 bases. This CDR3 is built from 15 residues. In germline, CDR1 is KGHDR, CDR2 SFDVKD. CDR3 sequence (DNA): TGTGCCACCAGTGATTCTCTAGAGTCCTACAATGAGCAGTTCTTC. It yields the protein CATSDSLESYNEQFF.

This clonotype was seen more than once but under ten times. The rearrangement joins TRBV23-1 to TRBJ1-5, with 10 bases matching TRBD1. TRBV23-1 is classed as an ORF, of uncertain function. After removal of 2 bases from V and 0 bases from J, the junction contained 7 bases not matched to a gene. This CDR3 region has 18 residues. CDR3 DNA: TGCGCCAGCAGTCAAGAACCGGACAGGGGGGATAGCAATCAGCCCCAGCATTTT. Its translation: CASSQEPDRGDSNQPQHF.

The chain employs TRBV24-1 and TRBJ2-1, with D possibly being TRBD1 (6 bases). CDR3 length: 16 residues. Trimming removed 1 base from V and 14 bases from J, with 23 bases in between. Germline V gives CDR1 KGHDR, CDR2 SFDVKD. CDR3 region: CATSDLITGTGTGKFF. CDR3 bases: TGTGCCACCAGTGATTTAATCACAGGGACCGGGACCGGCAAGTTCTTC.

This chain uses TRBV7-9 with TRBJ1-1; D remains ambiguous. In germline, CDR1 is SEHNR, CDR2 FQNEAQ (reference sequence). CDR3 length: 12 residues. Trimming took 5 bases from V and 10 from J, leaving 14 bases between them. CDR3 DNA sequence: TGTGCCAGCAGCCTCATCTCCGAGACAGCTTTCTTT. It is translated as CASSLISETAFF.

The rearrangement joins TRBV18 to TRBJ1-1, with D perhaps matching TRBD1 (6 bases). This CDR3 region has 16 residues. V was pared by 2 bases and J by 5 bases, with 18 bases between. The V gene's germline CDR1 is KGHSH and CDR2 LQKENI. The CDR3 loop is CASSPGGQGKMTEAFF. For the CDR3, the DNA is TGTGCCAGCTCACCAGGTGGGCAGGGGAAGATGACTGAAGCTTTCTTT.

This clonotype was found a few times. This chain joins TRBV9 and TRBJ2-5; 7 nucleotides line up with TRBD2. The germline V gene encodes CDR1 SGDLS and CDR2 YYNGEE. The CDR3 has 16 amino acids. Trimming at V came to 0 bases and at J to 4 bases, leaving 9 bases not matched to a gene. CDR3 sequence: CASSVEDGGSVETQYF. CDR3 in DNA: TGTGCCAGCAGCGTAGAGGATGGCGGGAGTGTAGAGACCCAGTACTTC.

This clonotype was observed a handful of times. J is TRBJ2-5 and V is TRBV6-5; 9 nucleotides line up with TRBD2. Losses at the gene ends were 2 bases for V and 5 bases for J; bases not matched to a gene: 6. CDR3 size: 15 residues. Looked up from germline, CDR1 is MNHEY and CDR2 is SVGAGI. CDR3 protein: CASSYVAGEGETQYF. CDR3 coding DNA: TGTGCCAGCAGTTACGTAGCGGGAGAGGGGGAGACCCAGTACTTC.

This clonotype was counted many times. V usage is TRBV29-1 and J usage is TRBJ2-1, with 9 bases aligning to TRBD1. J was trimmed by 3 bases and V by 4 bases; bases with no gene match: 7. CDR3 length equals 15 residues. Per germline, CDR1 SQVTM and CDR2 ANQGSEA. The CDR3 spells CSVGLTGGIYNEQFF. Here the CDR3 DNA reads TGCAGCGTTGGGTTGACAGGGGGTATCTACAATGAGCAGTTCTTC.

The rearrangement uses TRBV20-1 and TRBJ2-7, with D uncertain. The CDR3 consists of 13 residues. The germline gives CDR1 DFQATT, CDR2 SNEGSKA (reference sequence). V was shortened by 5 bases and J by 4 bases, with 15 bases between the two germline ends. The CDR3 protein is CSAPEHTKYEQYF. The CDR3 coding sequence is TGCAGTGCTCCAGAGCATACCAAATACGAGCAGTACTTC.

The genes are TRBV15 and TRBJ2-1, with a weak D call TRBD2 (5 bases). The V and J ends lost 3 bases and 5 bases respectively, with 23 bases between them. Germline CDR1 is LNHNV and CDR2 is YYDKDF (reference sequence). The CDR3 runs 18 residues. Written as DNA, the CDR3 is TGTGCCACCAGCAGGACCCAACGGGGTTTCGGGCGGGACAATGAGCAGTTCTTC. It encodes CATSRTQRGFGRDNEQFF.

The chain has TRBV7-9 and TRBJ1-5; 8 bases agree with TRBD1. Trimming at V came to 4 bases and at J to 6 bases, leaving 8 bases not matched to a gene. CDR1 is SEHNR and CDR2 is FQNEAQ in the germline V gene (reference sequence). The CDR3 covers 15 residues. In nucleotides, the CDR3 is TGTGCCAGCAGCTCGGACAGGGAACTCGGTCAGCCCCAGCATTTT. Translation gives CASSSDRELGQPQHF.

The chain carries TRBV25-1 and TRBJ2-5; D remains unclear. Germline V gene sequence: CDR1 MGHDK, CDR2 SYGVNS. V gave up 2 bases and J gave up 2 bases, with 18 bases separating them. CDR3 size: 17 residues. The CDR3 DNA is TGTGCCAGCAGTGAACCCTCGGAACGGGCCATACAAGAGACCCAGTACTTC. Protein: CASSEPSERAIQETQYF. The full variable domain, rest sourced from reference TRBV25-1 and TRBJ2-5, is EADIYQTPRYLVIGTGKKITLECSQTMGHDKMYWYQQDPGMELHLIHYSYGVNSTEKGDLSSESTVSRIRTEHFPLTLESARPSHTSQYLCASSEPSERAIQETQYFGPGTRLLVL.

The CDR3 spells CASRSQGSGANVLTF. The CDR3 region has the DNA TGCGCCAGCAGGTCACAGGGCTCTGGGGCCAACGTCCTGACTTTC. The chain joins TRBV5-1 to TRBJ2-6, with TRBD1 as a possible D gene (6 bases). Germline lookup yields CDR1 SGHRS and CDR2 YFSETQ. CDR3 length: 15 residues. V was shortened by 5 bases and J by 0 bases, with 9 bases between the two germline ends.

This clonotype was seen a few times. This chain links TRBV4-1 with TRBJ1-1; D not resolved. The CDR3 runs to 19 residues. Trimming removed 2 bases from V and 2 bases from J, with 24 bases in between. Germline CDR1 is MGHRA and CDR2 is YSYEKL. The CDR3 here is CASSQLLGRPQLGNTEAFF. CDR3 nucleotides: TGCGCCAGCAGCCAACTTTTGGGCAGACCTCAACTCGGAAACACTGAAGCTTTCTTT.